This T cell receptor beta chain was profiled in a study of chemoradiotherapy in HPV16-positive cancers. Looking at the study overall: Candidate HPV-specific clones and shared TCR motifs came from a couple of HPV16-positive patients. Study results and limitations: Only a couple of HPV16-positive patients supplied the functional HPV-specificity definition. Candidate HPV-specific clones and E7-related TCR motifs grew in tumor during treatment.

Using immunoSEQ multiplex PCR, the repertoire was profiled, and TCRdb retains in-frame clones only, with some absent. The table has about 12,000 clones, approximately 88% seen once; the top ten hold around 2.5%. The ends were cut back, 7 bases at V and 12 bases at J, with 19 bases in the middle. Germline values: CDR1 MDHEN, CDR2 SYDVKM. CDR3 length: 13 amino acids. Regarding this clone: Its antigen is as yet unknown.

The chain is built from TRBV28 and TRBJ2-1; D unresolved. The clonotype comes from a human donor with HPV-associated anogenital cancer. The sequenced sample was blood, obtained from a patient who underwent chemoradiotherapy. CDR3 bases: TGTGCCAGCACTACCACACGAAGGGTAGGGCAGTTCTTC. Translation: CASTTTRRVGQFF.